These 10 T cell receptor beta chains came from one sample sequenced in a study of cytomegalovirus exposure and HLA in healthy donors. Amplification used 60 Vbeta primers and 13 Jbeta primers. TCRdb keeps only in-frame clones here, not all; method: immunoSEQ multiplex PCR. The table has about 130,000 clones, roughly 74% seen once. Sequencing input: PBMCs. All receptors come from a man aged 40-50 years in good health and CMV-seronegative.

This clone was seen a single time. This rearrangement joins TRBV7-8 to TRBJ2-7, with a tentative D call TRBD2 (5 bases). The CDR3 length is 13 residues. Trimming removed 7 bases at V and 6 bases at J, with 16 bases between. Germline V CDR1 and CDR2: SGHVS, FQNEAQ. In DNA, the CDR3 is TGTGCCAGCAACCGGGAAGGGATCCGCGAGCAGTACTTC. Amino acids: CASNREGIREQYF.

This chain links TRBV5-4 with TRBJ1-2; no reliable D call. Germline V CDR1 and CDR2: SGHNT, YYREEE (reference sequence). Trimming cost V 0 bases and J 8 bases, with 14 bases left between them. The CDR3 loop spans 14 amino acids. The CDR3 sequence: CASSLVRNDWGYTF. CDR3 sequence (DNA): TGTGCCAGCAGCTTGGTGCGAAATGACTGGGGCTACACCTTC.

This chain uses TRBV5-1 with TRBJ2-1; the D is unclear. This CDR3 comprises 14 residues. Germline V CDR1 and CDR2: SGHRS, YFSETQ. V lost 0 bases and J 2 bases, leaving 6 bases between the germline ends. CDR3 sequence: CASSLGSAYNEQFF. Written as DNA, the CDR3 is TGCGCCAGCAGCTTGGGGAGCGCCTACAATGAGCAGTTCTTC.

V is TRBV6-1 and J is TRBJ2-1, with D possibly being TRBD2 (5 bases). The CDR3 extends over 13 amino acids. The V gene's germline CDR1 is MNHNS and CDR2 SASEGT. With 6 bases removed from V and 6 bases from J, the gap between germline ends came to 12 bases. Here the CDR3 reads CASSPNGGNEQFF. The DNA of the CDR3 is TGTGCCAGCAGCCCCAACGGAGGCAATGAGCAGTTCTTC.

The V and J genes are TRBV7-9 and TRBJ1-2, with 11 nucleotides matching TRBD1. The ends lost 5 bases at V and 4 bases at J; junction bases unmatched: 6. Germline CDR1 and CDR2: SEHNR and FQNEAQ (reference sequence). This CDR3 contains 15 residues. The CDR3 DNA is TGTGCCAGCAGCAATGGGGACAGGGGGATCTATGGCTACACCTTC. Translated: CASSNGDRGIYGYTF.

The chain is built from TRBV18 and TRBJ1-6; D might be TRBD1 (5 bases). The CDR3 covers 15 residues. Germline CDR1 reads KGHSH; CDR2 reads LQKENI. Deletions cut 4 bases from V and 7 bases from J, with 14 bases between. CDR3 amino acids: CASSLDSGGNSPLHF. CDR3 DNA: TGTGCCAGCTCACTGGACTCCGGGGGGAATTCACCCCTCCACTTT.

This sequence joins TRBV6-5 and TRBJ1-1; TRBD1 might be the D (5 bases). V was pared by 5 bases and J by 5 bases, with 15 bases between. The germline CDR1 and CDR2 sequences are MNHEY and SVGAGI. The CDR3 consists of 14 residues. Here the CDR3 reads CASSRWGERTEAFF. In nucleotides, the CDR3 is TGTGCCAGCAGTCGCTGGGGGGAAAGGACTGAAGCTTTCTTT.

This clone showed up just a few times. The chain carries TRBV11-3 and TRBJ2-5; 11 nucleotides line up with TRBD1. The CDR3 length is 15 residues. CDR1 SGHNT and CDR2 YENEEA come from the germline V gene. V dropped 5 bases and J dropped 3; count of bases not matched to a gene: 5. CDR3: CASSQRTGGEETQYF. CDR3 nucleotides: TGTGCCAGCAGCCAACGGACAGGGGGCGAAGAGACCCAGTACTTC.

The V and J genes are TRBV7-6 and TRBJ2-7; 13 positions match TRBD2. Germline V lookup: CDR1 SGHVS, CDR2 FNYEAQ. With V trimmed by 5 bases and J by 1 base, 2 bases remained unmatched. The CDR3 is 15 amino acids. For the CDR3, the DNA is TGTGCCAGCAGCCAGACTAGCGGGGGGTCCTACGAGCAGTACTTC. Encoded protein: CASSQTSGGSYEQYF.

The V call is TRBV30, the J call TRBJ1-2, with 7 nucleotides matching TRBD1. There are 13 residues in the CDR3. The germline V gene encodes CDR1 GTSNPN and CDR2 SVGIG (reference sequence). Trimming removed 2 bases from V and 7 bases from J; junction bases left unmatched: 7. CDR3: CAWSFGSGGGYTF. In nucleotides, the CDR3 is TGTGCCTGGAGTTTTGGGTCAGGGGGTGGCTACACCTTC.